This T cell receptor (beta chain) was identified during a study of identical twins. The germline CDR1 and CDR2 sequences are SGHTA and FQGNSA. Trimming removed 4 bases from V and 5 bases from J, with 18 bases in between. This CDR3 has 15 residues. TCRdb called the 5' RACE reads again in MiXCR, with one record for every CDR3 protein. The data hold some 690,000 distinct CDR3 sequences, with approximately 22% observed a single time. The same data also contributed to another study, on T cells expressing NK-cell markers.

The chain couples TRBV7-2 to TRBJ2-7, with D possibly matching TRBD1 (5 bases). The sample was PBMCs. The clonotype was recovered from a woman between 18 and 29 years old in good health. This chain's CDR3 is CASSYIPRATHEQYF. The CDR3 bases are TGTGCCAGCAGCTACATTCCCAGGGCGACGCACGAGCAGTACTTC.